The rows below give T cell receptor beta chains drawn from one sample of a study of blood T cells in healthy people across ages. TCRdb used MiXCR to reprocess the 5' RACE reads, holding one entry per CDR3 protein. The data hold hundreds of thousands of distinct CDR3 sequences, with around 25% observed a single time. These data were also filed under a second study, of T cells of mothers and their children.

Material for sequencing was blood. These TCRs come from a boy aged 10-17 years in good health. Each CDR3 is given with its conserved first and last residue. Each record gives: J gene, V gene, CDR3 protein.

J: TRBJ2-7; V: TRBV28; CDR3: CASRIGTGYEQYF
J: TRBJ1-2; V: TRBV6-6; CDR3: CASSYSATGRYGYTF
J: TRBJ1-2; V: TRBV6-5; CDR3: CASSFTMGGYGYTF
J: TRBJ2-7; V: TRBV11-1; CDR3: CATSGTGANYEQYF
J: TRBJ2-5; V: TRBV20-1; CDR3: CSASTGTGGKTQYF
J: TRBJ1-4; V: TRBV6-6; CDR3: CASSPGAGFEKLFF
J: -; V: TRBV4-3; CDR3: CASSQGSPLQGSYEQYF
J: TRBJ2-2; V: TRBV20-1; CDR3: CSARDEKGLLTGELFF
J: -; V: TRBV18; CDR3: CASSPPGAVSNYNEQFF
J: TRBJ1-4; V: TRBV6-1; CDR3: CASSAAAGTNEKLFF
J: -; V: TRBV7-9; CDR3: CASSLDVGRAGYYDEQFF
J: TRBJ2-7; V: TRBV3-1; CDR3: CASSRAGNEQYF
J: TRBJ2-7; V: TRBV4-1; CDR3: CASSQEGAGAYEQYF
J: TRBJ2-1; V: TRBV11-2; CDR3: CASSSLLGDNYNEQFF
J: TRBJ1-1; V: TRBV9; CDR3: CASSAQPNTEAFF
J: TRBJ2-5; V: TRBV6-1; CDR3: CASSMRDYETQYF
J: TRBJ2-7; V: TRBV28; CDR3: CASSPSGTRGEQYF
J: TRBJ2-3; V: TRBV28; CDR3: CATSGNKVSDTQYF
J: TRBJ2-7; V: TRBV12-3/TRBV12-4; CDR3: CAISDGFSYEQYF
J: TRBJ1-2; V: TRBV20-1; CDR3: CSAPSSGAYGYTF
J: TRBJ2-1; V: TRBV11-2; CDR3: CASSLGSWQFF
J: TRBJ2-5; V: TRBV5-1; CDR3: CASSLVGRDQETQYF
J: TRBJ1-1; V: TRBV5-8; CDR3: CASSLDSGQPEAFF
J: TRBJ2-3; V: TRBV20-1; CDR3: CSVRTGSTDTQYF
J: TRBJ2-5; V: TRBV2; CDR3: CASTRGTGLVTQYF
J: TRBJ1-2; V: TRBV7-2; CDR3: CASSSAGGEIYGYTF
J: TRBJ2-7; V: TRBV3-1; CDR3: CASSFLDSREQYF
J: TRBJ2-4; V: TRBV12-5; CDR3: CASGRTGGNIQYF